The T cell receptor beta chain under discussion was sequenced for a study of T cells in Graves' hyperthyroidism and ophthalmopathy (dated by TCRdb to between 2018 and 2021). As for the study more broadly: Peripheral blood was sampled at the time of initial diagnosis, prior to any treatment. According to the paper, TCR Vbeta CDR3 sequencing was carried out on 135 peripheral blood samples, which came from about 45 ophthalmopathy, fewer than 80 hyperthyroidism and roughly 17 progressor patients. A discovery cohort of roughly 100 patients, approximately 45 with Graves' ophthalmopathy and approximately 57 with stable Graves' hyperthyroidism, was used to find distinguishing TCR V-J signatures. Whether ophthalmopathy could be predicted prospectively was tested in an independent validation cohort made up of 18 to 20 hyperthyroidism patients plus 17 patients who later progressed to ophthalmopathy. Following sampling, methimazole starting at 30 mg daily was given to hyperthyroidism patients, and high-dose intravenous methylprednisolone was given to ophthalmopathy patients. The 95 to 100 discovery patients were divided at random into training and test sets in a 7:3 ratio. Thyroid tissue and blood T-cell repertoires from about six Graves' hyperthyroidism patients were also compared in the study. What the study reported, not specific to this receptor: In validation, the model predicted progression to ophthalmopathy with 60% to 71% sensitivity and approximately 72% specificity, a median of approximately 6.5 months before onset. Most expanded thyroid clonotypes (frequency above 0.001) were also detected in blood, a finding suggesting that blood repertoires may reflect thyroid immune responses. No statistical method was used to set the sample size in advance, and investigators knew the group allocation. A 13 V-J signature model separated ophthalmopathy from stable hyperthyroidism, with nearly 90% sensitivity and 81.08% specificity in cross-validation and 80%/75% in testing.

Points on this clonotype: What this receptor recognizes is not known. No much larger clonotype is one base removed from it; base qualities were not supplied.

The CDR3, cysteine through phenylalanine, is 18 amino acids long. Only CDR3 DNA is held: 54 bases, read in frame from base 1. V sheds 7 bases and J sheds 0 bases, leaving 21 bases between their ends. The germline V gene encodes CDR1 MGHRA and CDR2 YSYEKL. TCR beta CDR3 regions were amplified from RNA transcripts. The TCR CDR3 was subjected to a first round of RT-PCR using the HTBI primer set and the Qiagen OneStep RT-PCR kit. A second multiplex PCR round built the libraries, followed by size selection and purification. Paired-end sequencing of the libraries was performed with 100 bp reads on an Illumina HiSeq2000. The paper's processing steps were these. SOAPnuke was used to process the raw data, throwing out any read that contained adapters or uncalled bases, had a mean Phred below 15, or lacked an exact constant-primer or identifier match. COPE v1.2.5 was used to merge the high-quality paired reads, and each unique nucleotide sequence was defined as a clonotype. MiTCR v1.1 was used to align the clonotypes against IMGT TRBV, TRBD and TRBJ reference segments. The analysis was restricted to V-J combinations with a frequency above 0.0001, which together covered approximately 99% of the repertoires. A TCS score was defined as the ratio of F50 (clonal expansion) to E x V (chaos), with BLOSUM62-based TCRdist applied between CDR3 peptides within each V-J. Welch's t-statistics and random forest reduced around 510 V-J features to 13, which were used in a naive Bayes classifier (R e1071). TCRdb trimmed public reads at Q25 via fastp, called clones via MiXCR and kept in-frame beta chains. Identical CDR3 proteins give one entry, which carries the most common genes and DNA. Clone size and V and J calls follow TCRdb, not the original study. The sample table lists approximately 380,000 distinct CDR3 sequences, approximately 19% of them with a count of one. The biggest ten clones account for 3.7% of the sample.

Graves' hyperthyroidism was defined as stable when no progression to ophthalmopathy occurred over 18 months of follow-up. Hyperthyroidism patients were newly diagnosed, with disease duration under 2 months, and aged 18 to 65 years. Any patient with an uncontrolled infection, another autoimmune disease, pregnancy or lactation was excluded. Diagnoses relied on clinical symptoms, serum thyroxine and TRAb, thyroid ultrasound and orbital computed tomography. PBMCs were separated from roughly 9.3 ml of fresh peripheral blood using Ficoll-Paque density gradient centrifugation. Total RNA was extracted using Trizol reagent, and RNA quality was assessed on an Agilent 2100 Bioanalyzer.

The sequenced sample consisted of blood. The rearrangement combines TRBV4-1 with TRBJ2-2; matching of 6 bases hints at TRBD1 as the D gene. This receptor was taken from a woman younger than 30 with Graves' hyperthyroidism. The CDR3 protein is CASKPRGSTLANTGELFF. Read as DNA, the sequence is TGCGCCAGCAAACCCAGGGGCTCTACCCTAGCGAACACCGGGGAGCTGTTTTTT.